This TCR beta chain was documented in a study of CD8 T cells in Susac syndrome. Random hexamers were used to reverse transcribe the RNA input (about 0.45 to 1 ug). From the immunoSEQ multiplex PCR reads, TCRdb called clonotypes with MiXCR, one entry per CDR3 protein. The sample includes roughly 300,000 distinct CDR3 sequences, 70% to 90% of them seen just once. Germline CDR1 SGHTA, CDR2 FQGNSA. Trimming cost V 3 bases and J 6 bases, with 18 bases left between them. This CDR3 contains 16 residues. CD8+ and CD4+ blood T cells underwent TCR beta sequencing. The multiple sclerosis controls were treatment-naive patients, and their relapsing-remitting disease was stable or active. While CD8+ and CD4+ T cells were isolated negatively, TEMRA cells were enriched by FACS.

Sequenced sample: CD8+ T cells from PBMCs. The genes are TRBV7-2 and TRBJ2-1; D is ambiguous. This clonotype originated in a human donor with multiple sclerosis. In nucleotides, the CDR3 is TGTGCCAGCAGCTTTTCCAGCTCGGGCTACTTCAATGAGCAGTTCTTC. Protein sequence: CASSFSSSGYFNEQFF.